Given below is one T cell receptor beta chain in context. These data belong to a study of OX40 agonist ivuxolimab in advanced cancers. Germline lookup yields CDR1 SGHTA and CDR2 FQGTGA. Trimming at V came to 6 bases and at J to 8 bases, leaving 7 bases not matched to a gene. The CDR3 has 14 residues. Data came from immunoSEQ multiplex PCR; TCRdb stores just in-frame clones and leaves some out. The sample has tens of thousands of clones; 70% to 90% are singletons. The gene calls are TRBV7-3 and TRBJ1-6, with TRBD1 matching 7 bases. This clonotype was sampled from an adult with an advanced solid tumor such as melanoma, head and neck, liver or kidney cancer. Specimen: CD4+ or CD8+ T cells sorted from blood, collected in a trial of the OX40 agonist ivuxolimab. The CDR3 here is CASSQDRADSPLHF. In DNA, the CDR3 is TGTGCCAGCAGTCAAGACAGGGCCGATTCACCCCTCCACTTT.